This entry features one T cell receptor beta chain sequence. The antigen remains undetermined. This sample includes further DNA sequences coding for the same CDR3. What was sequenced were expressed TCRB transcripts, since all of the isolated RNA had been reverse transcribed. TCRdb's table, derived via immunoSEQ multiplex PCR, lists solely in-frame clones and lacks some. Here the sample spans around 250,000 clones, less than 35% being singletons. The data were taken from a study of beta chain features in type 1 diabetes. Per donor, one heparinised blood draw averaged approximately 120 mL. Purities in excess of 95% were seen in all sorted populations. Study findings and constraints: Equally in patients and controls, shorter templates might have been favored by PCR. The study found fewer insertions and more deletions at VDJ junctions in type 1 diabetes patients.

The source of this sequence is a man under 40 in good health. The sequencing input was central memory CD4+ T cells from blood.

Here the CDR3 DNA reads TGTGCCAGCAGCTTAGATGTCACCTCTTACGAGCAGTACTTC. Translating it yields CASSLDVTSYEQYF. The chain recombines TRBV11-2 with TRBJ2-7; D is uncertain. Per the germline V gene, CDR1 is SGHAT and CDR2 is FQNNGV. The CDR3 is made up of 14 amino acids. The V end lost 0 bases, the J end lost 4 bases, and 10 bases lay between the germline ends.